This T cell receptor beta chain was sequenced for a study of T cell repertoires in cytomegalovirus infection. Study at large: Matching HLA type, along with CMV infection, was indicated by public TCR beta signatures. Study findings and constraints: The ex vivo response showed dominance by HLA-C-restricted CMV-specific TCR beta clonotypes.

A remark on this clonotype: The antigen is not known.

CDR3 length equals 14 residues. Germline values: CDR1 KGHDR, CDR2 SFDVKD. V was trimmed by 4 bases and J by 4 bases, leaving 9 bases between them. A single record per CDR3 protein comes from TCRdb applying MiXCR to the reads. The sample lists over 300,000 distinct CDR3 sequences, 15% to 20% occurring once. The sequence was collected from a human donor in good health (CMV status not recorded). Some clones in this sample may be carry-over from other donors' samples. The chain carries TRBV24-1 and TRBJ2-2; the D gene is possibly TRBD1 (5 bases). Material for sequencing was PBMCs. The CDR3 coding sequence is TGTGCCACCAGTGACTTCGACAGCACCGGGGAGCTGTTTTTT. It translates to CATSDFDSTGELFF.